A single sample is the source of the 10 T cell receptor beta chains below, sequenced in a study of neurological immune-mediated disorders (dated by TCRdb to between 2018 and 2021). This specimen's time point label, per the study, means: longitudinal time-point 2. The library relied on 5' RACE. Sequencing took place on an Illumina HiSeq 2500. TCRdb reprocessed the public reads (quality trimming at Q25 with fastp, clone calling with MiXCR) and kept in-frame beta chains. Rows are combined by CDR3 protein, so each entry shows the most common genes and DNA. Across this sample there are about 49,000 distinct CDR3 sequences, with roughly 13% seen only once. The leading ten clones occupy 4.5% of the sample. Sequenced input: PBMCs. The receptors shown here come from a male donor with HTLV-1-associated myelopathy (HAM/TSP).

This clonotype was observed at least ten times. The chain is built from TRBV5-1 and TRBJ2-5, with 11 positions matching TRBD1. Per germline, CDR1 SGHRS and CDR2 YFSETQ. The CDR3 is made up of 16 amino acids. The V and J ends lost 4 bases and 2 bases, in that order; junction bases with no gene match: 7. The CDR3 DNA follows: TGCGCCAGCAGCCAGGCCGGGACAGGGGGTCAAGAGACCCAGTACTTC. Protein: CASSQAGTGGQETQYF.

This clonotype occurred a few times. V gene TRBV25-1 combines with J gene TRBJ2-2, with 8 bases identical to TRBD1. In germline, CDR1 is MGHDK, CDR2 SYGVNS. CDR3 size: 15 residues. J was trimmed by 7 bases and V by 4 bases; bases with no gene match: 8. The CDR3 DNA is TGTGCCAGCAGTGCTCGGCAGGGGGCGGGCGGGGAGCTGTTTTTT. Encoded protein: CASSARQGAGGELFF. The whole variable domain, remainder taken from reference TRBV25-1 and TRBJ2-2, is EADIYQTPRYLVIGTGKKITLECSQTMGHDKMYWYQQDPGMELHLIHYSYGVNSTEKGDLSSESTVSRIRTEHFPLTLESARPSHTSQYLCASSARQGAGGELFFGEGSRLTVL.

This clonotype was seen repeatedly, ten times or more. The rearrangement uses TRBV12-3 or TRBV12-4 and TRBJ2-2; 7 bases are shared with TRBD2. V dropped 5 bases and J dropped 5; count of bases not matched to a gene: 5. The CDR3 has 14 amino acids. The CDR3, as DNA: TGTGCCAGCAGTCGACTAGCCGGGACCGGGGAGCTGTTTTTT. Its translation: CASSRLAGTGELFF.

There are a few counts of this clonotype. The chain recombines TRBV11-3 with TRBJ2-7; 8 bases are a match to TRBD2. Germline values: CDR1 SGHNT, CDR2 YENEEA. The CDR3 has 16 amino acids. The J segment lost 5 bases and the V segment lost 5 bases, leaving 14 bases of the junction unmatched. In DNA form, the CDR3 reads TGTGCCAGCAGCCCGGACGGGAGGGCAGGGGACGACGAGCAGTACTTC. It yields the protein CASSPDGRAGDDEQYF.

This clonotype showed up many times. CDR3 residues: CASSQETTGTVASSGANVLTF. CDR3 DNA: TGCGCCAGCAGCCAAGAAACAACCGGGACAGTAGCATCCTCTGGGGCCAACGTCCTGACTTTC. The chain recombines TRBV4-3 with TRBJ2-6; the match to TRBD1 covers 7 bases. This CDR3 has 21 amino acids. Trimming took 0 bases from V and 0 from J; bases not matched to a gene: 14. From germline, CDR1 is LGHNA and CDR2 YSLEER.

The sample holds many counts of this clonotype. V is TRBV6-2 or TRBV6-3 and J is TRBJ2-3, with TRBD2 matching 9 bases. Trimming removed 7 bases from V and 12 bases from J; junction bases left unmatched: 5. The CDR3 is 11 residues long. CDR1 and CDR2 from the germline V gene are MNHEY and SVGEGT. The CDR3 coding sequence is TGTGCCAGCAATAGCGGGGGAGGACAGTATTTT. Translation gives CASNSGGGQYF.

This clonotype was counted many times. V and J are TRBV27 and TRBJ2-5, with D possibly TRBD2 on 7 matching bases. Trimming pared 8 bases from V and 2 bases from J, leaving 12 bases between. CDR3 length: 13 residues. Germline V gene lookup returns CDR1 MNHEY and CDR2 SMNVEV (reference sequence). The CDR3 here is CASGRGGQETQYF. The CDR3 DNA is TGTGCCAGCGGTAGGGGGGGGCAAGAGACCCAGTACTTC.

This clonotype has a count of ten or more. The V gene is TRBV20-1, the J gene TRBJ2-5, with a tentative D call TRBD1 (6 bases). This CDR3 comprises 10 residues. The V end was cut by 8 bases, the J end by 6 bases, with 10 bases between. The germline CDR1 and CDR2 sequences are DFQATT and SNEGSKA (reference sequence). CDR3 residues: CSKGGQTQYF. The CDR3 region has the DNA TGCAGTAAAGGGGGTCAGACCCAGTACTTC.

This clonotype occurred many times. The chain links TRBV3-1 to TRBJ2-7; a weak D match, TRBD2 (6 bases). The CDR3 runs 17 residues. Between the trimmed V and J ends, which lost 4 bases and 2 bases, there was a span of 21 bases. CDR1 and CDR2 from the germline V gene are LGHDT and YNNKEL (reference sequence). CDR3 in DNA: TGTGCCAGCAGCCCACTTGGGACTGGGAACGACGCCTACGAGCAGTACTTC. It is translated as CASSPLGTGNDAYEQYF.

This clonotype was found many times. This chain joins TRBV12-5 and TRBJ1-2, with 9 bases that match TRBD1. The CDR3 contains 16 residues. Germline values: CDR1 LGHNT, CDR2 FRNRAP. The V and J ends lost 0 bases and 3 bases, in that order; junction bases with no gene match: 5. In DNA form, the CDR3 reads TGTGCTAGTGGTTTGGTGACAGGACAGGGGCACTATGGCTACACCTTC. As protein: CASGLVTGQGHYGYTF.